The 9 T cell receptor beta chains listed next were all sequenced from one sample in a study of T cells in Graves' hyperthyroidism and ophthalmopathy. RNA transcripts yielded amplified TCR beta CDR3 regions. Researchers ran a first-round RT-PCR on the TCR CDR3 using the HTBI primer set. TCRdb reprocessed the multiplex PCR reads with MiXCR, giving one entry per CDR3 protein. In the table there are 400,000 to 550,000 distinct CDR3 sequences, 14% of which are singletons. The sequenced sample was blood. These receptors all stem from a woman aged 18-29 years with Graves' hyperthyroidism.

This clonotype was recorded many times. The chain joins TRBV12-3 or TRBV12-4 to TRBJ2-4; D assignment may be TRBD1 or TRBD2 (5 bases each). The CDR3 covers 13 residues. V was pared by 5 bases and J by 6 bases, with 11 bases between. CDR3 sequence: CASSVGVGNIQYF. The CDR3 DNA follows: TGTGCCAGCAGTGTGGGGGTTGGAAACATTCAGTACTTC.

The rearrangement joins TRBV6-2 or TRBV6-3 to TRBJ1-4; tentatively, D is TRBD1 (6 bases). The CDR3 sequence is 14 residues long. Germline lookup yields CDR1 MNHEY and CDR2 SVGEGT. Trimming left V 2 bases short and J 5 bases short, with 9 bases between. The CDR3 bases are TGTGCCAGCAGTTACGCGGGGGCAAATGAAAAACTGTTTTTT. This sequence encodes CASSYAGANEKLFF.

This clonotype was observed many times. The chain uses TRBV7-3 and TRBJ1-1; the match to TRBD1 covers 8 bases. CDR1 and CDR2 (germline): SGHTA, FQGTGA. The CDR3 is made up of 15 amino acids. J lost 1 base, V lost 2 bases, and 3 bases had no gene match. The CDR3: CASSLSQGGNTEAFF. CDR3 DNA: TGTGCCAGCAGCTTATCACAGGGGGGGAACACTGAAGCTTTCTTT.

This clonotype was observed at least ten times. V gene TRBV19 combines with J gene TRBJ1-5, with D possibly TRBD1 on 5 matching bases. The CDR3 runs to 15 residues. Germline assignment: CDR1 LNHDA and CDR2 SQIVND (reference sequence). V was pared by 0 bases and J by 6 bases, with 12 bases between. The CDR3 is CASSIDPRVGQPQHF. The DNA of the CDR3 is TGTGCCAGTAGTATAGATCCCAGGGTAGGTCAGCCCCAGCATTTT.

There are a few counts of this clonotype. V is TRBV20-1 and J is TRBJ2-1; 11 bases fit TRBD1. In germline, CDR1 is DFQATT, CDR2 SNEGSKA (reference sequence). This CDR3 region has 13 residues. J was trimmed by 10 bases and V by 6 bases; bases with no gene match: 8. The CDR3 DNA reads as TGCAGTGCCTCTGGACAGGGGGCGAGAGAGCAGTTCTTC. It is translated as CSASGQGAREQFF.

In its sample, this clonotype was seen many times. This chain uses TRBV2 with TRBJ2-1, with a tentative D call TRBD2 (5 bases). Germline lookup yields CDR1 SNHLY and CDR2 FYNNEI. V lost 2 bases to trimming and J lost 2 bases, with 10 bases between them. The CDR3 has 15 residues. In nucleotides, the CDR3 is TGTGCCAGCAGTGAATCGTACGGGACCTACAATGAGCAGTTCTTC. It specifies CASSESYGTYNEQFF.

This clonotype was observed a few times. The gene calls are TRBV19 and TRBJ1-1, with 11 positions matching TRBD1. Germline loops: CDR1 LNHDA, CDR2 SQIVND (reference sequence). V lost 2 bases to trimming and J lost 4 bases; unmatched junction nucleotides: 6. This CDR3 is built from 16 residues. CDR3: CASSIRTGGIGTEAFF. CDR3 bases: TGTGCCAGTAGTATACGGACAGGGGGCATCGGCACTGAAGCTTTCTTT.

Many counts were recorded for this clonotype. The chain carries TRBV28 and TRBJ2-2; perhaps TRBD1 as D (6 bases). The CDR3 loop spans 18 amino acids. Germline lookup yields CDR1 MDHEN and CDR2 SYDVKM. V was shortened by 3 bases and J by 0 bases, with 17 bases between the two germline ends. CDR3 amino acids: CASSLIQSGDANTGELFF. The CDR3 DNA reads TGTGCCAGCAGTTTGATCCAGTCAGGGGACGCGAACACCGGGGAGCTGTTTTTT.

This clonotype was counted at least ten times. The chain is built from TRBV24-1 and TRBJ2-1; 9 nucleotides line up with TRBD1. CDR1 is KGHDR, CDR2 SFDVKD, per germline. The V and J ends lost 3 bases and 4 bases, in that order; junction bases with no gene match: 15. This CDR3 has 19 amino acids. This CDR3 is CATSDHVITGTGSYNEQFF. The CDR3 DNA sequence: TGTGCCACCAGTGATCACGTAATCACCGGGACAGGGTCATACAATGAGCAGTTCTTC.